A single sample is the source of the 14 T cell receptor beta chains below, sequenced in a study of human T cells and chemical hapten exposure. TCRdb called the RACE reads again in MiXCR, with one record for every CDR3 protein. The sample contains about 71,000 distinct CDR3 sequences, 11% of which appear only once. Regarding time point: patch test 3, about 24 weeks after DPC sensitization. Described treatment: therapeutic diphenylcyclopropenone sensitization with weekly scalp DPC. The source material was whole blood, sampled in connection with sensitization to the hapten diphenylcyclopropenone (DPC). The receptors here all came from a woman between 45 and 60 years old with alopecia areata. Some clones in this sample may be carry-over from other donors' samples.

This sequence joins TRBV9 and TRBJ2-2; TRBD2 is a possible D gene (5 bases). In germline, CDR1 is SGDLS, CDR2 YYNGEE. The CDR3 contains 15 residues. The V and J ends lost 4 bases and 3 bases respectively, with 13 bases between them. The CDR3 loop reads CASSPFQEDTGELFF. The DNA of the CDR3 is TGTGCCAGCAGCCCTTTCCAGGAGGACACCGGGGAGCTGTTTTTT.

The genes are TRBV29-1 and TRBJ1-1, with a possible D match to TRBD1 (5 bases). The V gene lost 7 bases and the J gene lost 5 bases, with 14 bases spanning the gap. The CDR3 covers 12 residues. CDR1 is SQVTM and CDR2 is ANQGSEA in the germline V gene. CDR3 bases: TGCAGCGCCGGACATGGGATGACTGAAGCTTTCTTT. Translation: CSAGHGMTEAFF.

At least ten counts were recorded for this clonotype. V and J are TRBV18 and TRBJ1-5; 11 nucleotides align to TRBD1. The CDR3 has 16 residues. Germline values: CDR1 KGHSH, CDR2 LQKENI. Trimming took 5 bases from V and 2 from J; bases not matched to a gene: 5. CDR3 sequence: CASSRTGGGGNQPQHF. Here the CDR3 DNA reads TGTGCCAGCTCAAGGACAGGGGGCGGGGGCAATCAGCCCCAGCATTTT.

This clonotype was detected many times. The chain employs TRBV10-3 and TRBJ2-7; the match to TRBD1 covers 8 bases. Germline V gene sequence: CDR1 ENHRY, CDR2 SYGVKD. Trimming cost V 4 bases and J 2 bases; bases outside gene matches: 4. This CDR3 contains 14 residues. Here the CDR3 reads CAISGTGKTYEQYF. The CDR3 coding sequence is TGTGCCATCAGTGGGACAGGGAAGACCTACGAGCAGTACTTC.

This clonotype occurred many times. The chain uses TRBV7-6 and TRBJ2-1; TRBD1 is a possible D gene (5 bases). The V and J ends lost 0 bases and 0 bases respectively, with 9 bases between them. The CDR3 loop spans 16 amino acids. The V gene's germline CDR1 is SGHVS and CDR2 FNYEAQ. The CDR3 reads CASSLAQGSSYNEQFF. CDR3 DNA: TGTGCCAGCAGCTTAGCCCAGGGAAGCTCCTACAATGAGCAGTTCTTC.

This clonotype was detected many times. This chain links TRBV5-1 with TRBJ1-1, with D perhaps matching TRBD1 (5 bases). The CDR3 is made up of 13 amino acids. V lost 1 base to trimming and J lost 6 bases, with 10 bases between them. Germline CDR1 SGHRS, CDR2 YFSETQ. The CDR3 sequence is CASSLLQGPEAFF. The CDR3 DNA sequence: TGCGCCAGCAGCTTGCTGCAGGGTCCTGAAGCTTTCTTT. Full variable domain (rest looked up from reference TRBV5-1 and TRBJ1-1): KAGVTQTPRYLIKTRGQQVTLSCSPISGHRSVSWYQQTPGQGLQFLFEYFSETQRNKGNFPGRFSGRQFSNSRSEMNVSTLELGDSALYLCASSLLQGPEAFFGQGTRLTVV.

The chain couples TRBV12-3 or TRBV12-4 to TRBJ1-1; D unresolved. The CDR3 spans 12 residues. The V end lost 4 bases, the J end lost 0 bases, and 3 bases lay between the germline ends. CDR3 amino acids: CASSSMNTEAFF. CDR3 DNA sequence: TGTGCCAGCAGTTCCATGAACACTGAAGCTTTCTTT.

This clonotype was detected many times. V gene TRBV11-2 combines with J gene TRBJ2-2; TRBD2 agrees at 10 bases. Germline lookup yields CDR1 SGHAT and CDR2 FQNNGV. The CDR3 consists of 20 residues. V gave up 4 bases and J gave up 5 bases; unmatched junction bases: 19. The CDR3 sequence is CASSWLFSPLASGSTGELFF. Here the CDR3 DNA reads TGTGCCAGCAGCTGGCTTTTTTCCCCCCTGGCTAGCGGGAGTACCGGGGAGCTGTTTTTT.

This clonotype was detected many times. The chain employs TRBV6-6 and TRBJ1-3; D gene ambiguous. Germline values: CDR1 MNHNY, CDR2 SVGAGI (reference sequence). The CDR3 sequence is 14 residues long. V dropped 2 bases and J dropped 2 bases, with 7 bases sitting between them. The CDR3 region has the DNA TGTGCCAGCAGTTACAGTCAGACTGGAAACACCATATATTTT. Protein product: CASSYSQTGNTIYF.

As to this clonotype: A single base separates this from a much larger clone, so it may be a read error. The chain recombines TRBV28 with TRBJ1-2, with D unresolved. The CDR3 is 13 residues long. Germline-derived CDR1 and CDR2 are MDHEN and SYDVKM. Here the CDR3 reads CVSSPPRRYGYTF. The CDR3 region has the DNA TGTGTCAGCAGCCCTCCCCGACGATATGGCTACACCTTC.

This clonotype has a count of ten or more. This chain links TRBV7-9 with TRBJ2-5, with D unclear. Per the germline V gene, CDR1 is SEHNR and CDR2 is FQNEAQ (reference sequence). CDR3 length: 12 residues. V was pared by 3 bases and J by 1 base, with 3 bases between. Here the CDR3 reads CASSFAQETQYF. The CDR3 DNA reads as TGTGCCAGCAGCTTTGCCCAAGAGACCCAGTACTTC.

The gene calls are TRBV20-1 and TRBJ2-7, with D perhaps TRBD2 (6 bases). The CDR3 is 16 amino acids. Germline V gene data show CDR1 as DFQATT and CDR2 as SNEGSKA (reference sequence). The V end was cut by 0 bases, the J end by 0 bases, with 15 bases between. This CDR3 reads CSARDLRGRSSYEQYF. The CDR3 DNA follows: TGCAGTGCTAGAGATCTGAGAGGGAGGAGCTCCTACGAGCAGTACTTC.

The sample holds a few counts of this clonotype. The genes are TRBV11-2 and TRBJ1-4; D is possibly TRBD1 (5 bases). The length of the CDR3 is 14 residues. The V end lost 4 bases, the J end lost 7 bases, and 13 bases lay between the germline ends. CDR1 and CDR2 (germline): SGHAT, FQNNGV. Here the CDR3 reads CASSSHGTREKLFF. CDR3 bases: TGTGCCAGCAGCTCTCATGGGACTCGTGAAAAACTGTTTTTT.

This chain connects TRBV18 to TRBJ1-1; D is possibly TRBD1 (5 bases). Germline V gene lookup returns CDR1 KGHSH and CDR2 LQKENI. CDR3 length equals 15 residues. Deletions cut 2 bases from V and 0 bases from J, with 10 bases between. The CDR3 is CASSPKGRMNTEAFF. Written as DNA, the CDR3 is TGTGCCAGCTCACCAAAGGGACGGATGAACACTGAAGCTTTCTTT.